Below, 29 T cell receptor beta chains from the same sample are listed, as sequenced in a study of blood T cell repertoires in COVID-19. The method was immunoSEQ multiplex PCR; TCRdb's version includes in-frame clones alone and lacks a portion of them. In the table there are some 130,000 clones, roughly 83% of which are singletons. Sequencing was done on a sample of PBMCs or T cells enriched from blood (not recorded which). Every receptor here comes from a man in his forties with acute COVID-19.

V is TRBV4-2 and J is TRBJ2-7, with TRBD1 matching 8 bases. With 2 bases clipped from V and 5 bases from J, the junction kept 5 bases outside the gene matches. CDR1 LGHNA and CDR2 YNFKEQ come from the germline V gene. This CDR3 spans 14 amino acids. The CDR3: CASSQLTGADEQYF. Written as DNA, the CDR3 is TGTGCCAGCAGCCAACTGACAGGGGCTGACGAGCAGTACTTC.

The J gene is TRBJ1-2, the V gene TRBV28; D is uncertain. Looked up from germline, CDR1 is MDHEN and CDR2 is SYDVKM. The CDR3 sequence is 15 residues long. The V gene lost 3 bases and the J gene lost 2 bases, with 13 bases spanning the gap. CDR3: CASSFSSTENYGYTF. The CDR3 DNA follows: TGTGCCAGCAGTTTTTCGTCAACGGAGAACTATGGCTACACCTTC.

The J gene is TRBJ1-5, the V gene TRBV6-1; a weak D match, TRBD1 (6 bases). Trimming shortened V by 2 bases and J by 5 bases, and 16 bases separated the two germline ends. Germline V gene lookup returns CDR1 MNHNS and CDR2 SASEGT. The CDR3 covers 16 residues. The CDR3 nucleotides read TGTGCCAGCAGTGAACCCCGGACAGCCTTCCATCAGCCCCAGCATTTT. This sequence encodes CASSEPRTAFHQPQHF.

The V gene is TRBV5-1, the J gene TRBJ1-1, with D perhaps matching TRBD1 (6 bases). Looked up from germline, CDR1 is SGHRS and CDR2 is YFSETQ. The CDR3 contains 16 residues. V lost 4 bases to trimming and J lost 3 bases, with 19 bases between them. CDR3 in DNA: TGCGCCAGCAGCCGACTGACAGGCCGTTCTGACACTGAAGCTTTCTTT. This translates into CASSRLTGRSDTEAFF.

The rearrangement joins TRBV30 to TRBJ1-4, with D hard to call. The V gene lost 4 bases and the J gene lost 6 bases, with 9 bases spanning the gap. CDR3 length equals 12 residues. The germline gives CDR1 GTSNPN, CDR2 SVGIG (reference sequence). The CDR3 region is CAWKGDYEKLFF. Here the CDR3 DNA reads TGTGCCTGGAAAGGAGACTATGAAAAACTGTTTTTT.

The CDR3 DNA reads TGCGCCAGCAGCCAAGTTCCGAGCGTGTGGGCCGGGGAGCTGTTTTTT. Amino acid sequence: CASSQVPSVWAGELFF. The chain combines TRBV4-1 with TRBJ2-2; D unresolved. V lost 1 base, J lost 6 bases, and 15 bases lay in between. This CDR3 region has 16 residues. In germline, CDR1 is MGHRA, CDR2 YSYEKL.

The V gene is TRBV2, the J gene TRBJ2-4; D not resolved. The CDR3 has 14 residues. The V and J ends lost 6 bases and 0 bases respectively, with 9 bases between them. Per germline, CDR1 SNHLY and CDR2 FYNNEI. The CDR3: CASRVDKAKNIQYF. In DNA form, the CDR3 reads TGTGCCAGCAGAGTAGACAAAGCCAAAAACATTCAGTACTTC.

This rearrangement joins TRBV9 to TRBJ2-5, with D uncertain. The V end was cut by 1 base, the J end by 5 bases, with 12 bases between. The germline V gene has CDR1 SGDLS and CDR2 YYNGEE. This CDR3 comprises 14 residues. CDR3 nucleotides: TGTGCCAGCAGCGTATCAGCGAGATGGGAGACCCAGTACTTC. Protein sequence: CASSVSARWETQYF.

The chain recombines TRBV9 with TRBJ1-5; D is uncertain. The V gene lost 0 bases and the J gene lost 0 bases, with 4 bases spanning the gap. Germline V gives CDR1 SGDLS, CDR2 YYNGEE. The CDR3 consists of 14 residues. CDR3 sequence reads: CASSVGSSNQPQHF. The CDR3 region has the DNA TGTGCCAGCAGCGTAGGGAGTAGCAATCAGCCCCAGCATTTT.

The chain recombines TRBV7-2 with TRBJ2-5, with 11 bases that match TRBD2. Germline values: CDR1 SGHTA, CDR2 FQGNSA. The CDR3 length is 16 residues. Unmatched junction bases numbered 8, after V lost 4 bases and J lost 4 bases. CDR3 DNA: TGTGCCAGCAGCTCAAGAAGTAGCGGGGGGGCAGAGACCCAGTACTTC. Translated: CASSSRSSGGAETQYF.

This sequence joins TRBV4-1 and TRBJ1-3; D is unclear. V lost 4 bases, J lost 3 bases, and 10 bases lay in between. Germline lookup yields CDR1 MGHRA and CDR2 YSYEKL. The CDR3 covers 14 residues. CDR3 nucleotides: TGCGCCAGCAGCCCCGGTAACTTTGGAAACACCATATATTTT. Its translation is CASSPGNFGNTIYF.

The CDR3 DNA reads as TGTGCCAGCTCACCTCGAGAGGAGGGATCACCCCTCCACTTT. It yields the protein CASSPREEGSPLHF. V is TRBV18 and J is TRBJ1-6, with D unresolved. Trimming stripped 3 bases from V and 10 bases from J, with 13 bases between. This CDR3 is 14 amino acids long. Germline V CDR1 and CDR2: KGHSH, LQKENI.

This clone was counted a single time. The V gene is TRBV25-1, the J gene TRBJ2-7; 7 nucleotides line up with TRBD1. This CDR3 has 14 residues. Germline values: CDR1 MGHDK, CDR2 SYGVNS. V dropped 0 bases and J dropped 4; count of bases not matched to a gene: 3. In nucleotides, the CDR3 is TGTGCCAGCAGTGAATACAGGGGGAAGTACGAGCAGTACTTC. Translation: CASSEYRGKYEQYF.

The chain links TRBV28 to TRBJ2-1; a possible D gene is TRBD1 (6 bases). The CDR3 is 14 amino acids. V gave up 3 bases and J gave up 4 bases, with 10 bases separating them. Germline lookup yields CDR1 MDHEN and CDR2 SYDVKM. The CDR3 sequence is CASSFRGWYNEQFF. In nucleotides, the CDR3 is TGTGCCAGCAGTTTCAGGGGTTGGTACAATGAGCAGTTCTTC.

CDR3 sequence (DNA): TGCGCCAGCAGCTTGGCAGGGAGGTCACCCCTCCACTTT. This sequence encodes CASSLAGRSPLHF. J is TRBJ1-6 and V is TRBV5-1, with D tentatively TRBD1 (5 bases). The germline gives CDR1 SGHRS, CDR2 YFSETQ. This CDR3 spans 13 amino acids. The V gene lost 0 bases and the J gene lost 10 bases, with 8 bases spanning the gap.

The chain employs TRBV29-1 and TRBJ2-1; tentative D call: TRBD1 (6 bases). The V gene's germline CDR1 is SQVTM and CDR2 ANQGSEA. The V gene lost 6 bases and the J gene lost 6 bases, with 21 bases spanning the gap. The CDR3 is 15 residues long. CDR3 DNA sequence: TGCAGCGTGACCAAGGCAAGGACAGAGAGCAATGAGCAGTTCTTC. This gives the protein CSVTKARTESNEQFF.

This clone came up once. The gene calls are TRBV5-1 and TRBJ2-3; 13 bases are shared with TRBD2. This CDR3 contains 18 residues. CDR1 is SGHRS, CDR2 YFSETQ, per germline. J gave up 4 bases and V 4 bases, and 12 bases lay outside the gene matches. CDR3 in DNA: TGCGCCAGCAGCCCCGGACTAGCGGGAGTTATTGGTGCAGATACGCAGTATTTT. This translates into CASSPGLAGVIGADTQYF.

In nucleotides, the CDR3 is TGTGCCAGCAGCTTAATCTTCAGGGGGCGCCAAGAGACCCAGTACTTC. It yields the protein CASSLIFRGRQETQYF. The rearrangement joins TRBV7-8 to TRBJ2-5; 8 bases are a match to TRBD1. Germline CDR1 is SGHVS and CDR2 is FQNEAQ. The CDR3 length is 16 residues. V dropped 2 bases and J dropped 1; count of bases not matched to a gene: 6.

The rearrangement links TRBV19 to TRBJ2-2; a possible D gene is TRBD1 (5 bases). CDR1 and CDR2 (germline): LNHDA, SQIVND (reference sequence). The V end was cut by 6 bases, the J end by 3 bases, with 11 bases between. CDR3 length: 14 residues. CDR3 coding DNA: TGTGCCAGTAGGAACGACAGAGACACCGGGGAGCTGTTTTTT. It is translated as CASRNDRDTGELFF.

The chain recombines TRBV7-8 with TRBJ1-6, with TRBD1 matching 7 bases. V shed 5 bases and J 9 bases; nucleotides not matched to a gene: 10. This CDR3 has 15 amino acids. In germline, CDR1 is SGHVS, CDR2 FQNEAQ. CDR3 coding DNA: TGTGCCAGCAGCCCCGCCGGGACAGTATTTTCACCCCTCCACTTT. Its translation is CASSPAGTVFSPLHF.

This chain joins TRBV2 and TRBJ2-7; 10 positions match TRBD1. Per germline, CDR1 SNHLY and CDR2 FYNNEI. This CDR3 spans 14 amino acids. Trimming took 4 bases from V and 6 from J; bases not matched to a gene: 6. In DNA, the CDR3 is TGTGCCAGCAGTGGTTGGGACAGGGGTGGCGAGCAGTACTTC. This encodes CASSGWDRGGEQYF.

The chain has TRBV29-1 and TRBJ2-1; tentative D call: TRBD2 (6 bases). CDR1 and CDR2 (germline): SQVTM, ANQGSEA. V lost 4 bases to trimming and J lost 7 bases, with 17 bases between them. The CDR3 contains 14 residues. In DNA form, the CDR3 reads TGCAGCGTTGTTGGGCCTGGAGGGCCTAATGAGCAGTTCTTC. Protein: CSVVGPGGPNEQFF.

This chain uses TRBV7-2 with TRBJ2-1, with a tentative D call TRBD2 (6 bases). This CDR3 is 14 amino acids long. Trimming stripped 5 bases from V and 7 bases from J, with 15 bases between. Germline-derived CDR1 and CDR2 are SGHTA and FQGNSA. CDR3 in DNA: TGTGCCAGCAGCGCCCCCGGGACTGGGAATGAGCAGTTCTTC. Amino acids: CASSAPGTGNEQFF.

The rearrangement joins TRBV19 to TRBJ1-2; TRBD1 aligns across 7 bases. This CDR3 is 15 amino acids long. Germline assignment: CDR1 LNHDA and CDR2 SQIVND (reference sequence). J lost 2 bases, V lost 4 bases, and 7 bases had no gene match. CDR3 region: CASSTRDSENYGYTF. CDR3 bases: TGTGCCAGTAGTACGCGGGACAGCGAAAACTATGGCTACACCTTC.

This clone is a singleton in its sample. This chain links TRBV15 with TRBJ2-7; 7 positions match TRBD2. The CDR3 consists of 16 residues. Unmatched junction bases numbered 8, after V lost 0 bases and J lost 3 bases. Germline CDR1 and CDR2: LNHNV and YYDKDF (reference sequence). The CDR3 DNA reads as TGTGCCACCAGCAGAGATAGGCAGCGGGGATACTACGAGCAGTACTTC. It encodes CATSRDRQRGYYEQYF. Full variable domain (missing parts from reference TRBV15 and TRBJ2-7): DAMVIQNPRYQVTQFGKPVTLSCSQTLNHNVMYWYQQKSSQAPKLLFHYYDKDFNNEADTPDNFQSRRPNTSFCFLDIRSPGLGDTAMYLCATSRDRQRGYYEQYFGPGTRLTVT.

This chain uses TRBV30 with TRBJ1-2; tentative D call: TRBD1 (5 bases). The CDR3 is made up of 12 amino acids. Trimming shortened V by 3 bases and J by 8 bases, and 13 bases separated the two germline ends. Germline loops: CDR1 GTSNPN, CDR2 SVGIG (reference sequence). The CDR3 spells CAWSGHPTGYTF. CDR3 DNA sequence: TGTGCCTGGAGCGGACACCCGACCGGCTACACCTTC.

The genes are TRBV7-2 and TRBJ2-7; possible D gene TRBD1, 6 bases. V dropped 2 bases and J dropped 5 bases, with 13 bases sitting between them. This CDR3 region has 14 residues. The germline CDR1 and CDR2 sequences are SGHTA and FQGNSA. CDR3 bases: TGTGCCAGCAGCTTAATTTCGACAGGCAACGAGCAGTACTTC. It codes for CASSLISTGNEQYF.

This chain joins TRBV29-1 and TRBJ2-5; 13 bases are a match to TRBD2. V gave up 2 bases and J gave up 4 bases; unmatched junction bases: 4. Germline assignment: CDR1 SQVTM and CDR2 ANQGSEA. The CDR3 extends over 15 amino acids. CDR3 DNA: TGCAGCGTTGAAAGGACTAGCGGGAGTGTAGAGACCCAGTACTTC. It translates to CSVERTSGSVETQYF.

V gene TRBV7-6 combines with J gene TRBJ2-3; D remains ambiguous. This CDR3 has 14 residues. Looked up from germline, CDR1 is SGHVS and CDR2 is FNYEAQ. V was cut by 2 bases and J by 3 bases, with 9 bases left in between. In DNA, the CDR3 is TGTGCCAGCAGCTTAATTTTCAAAACAGATACGCAGTATTTT. Residues: CASSLIFKTDTQYF.